The source of this T cell receptor beta chain is a study of shared clonotypes between healthy human individuals. There were only Caucasian adults among the donors, and all lived in Nashville, Tennessee. The CDR3 spans 13 residues. CDR1 and CDR2 from the germline V gene are MNHNY and SVGAGI (reference sequence). The V end was cut by 4 bases, the J end by 6 bases, with 10 bases between. The sample holds one count of this clone. Profiled with immunoSEQ multiplex PCR; TCRdb holds only in-frame clones, not every one. The table lists around 1.1 million clones, about 72% of them singletons. The source material was memory CD4+ T cells from PBMCs. The subset is: CD45RA-negative fraction. This receptor was obtained from a man aged 18 to 29 in good health. Some clones in this sample may be carry-over from other donors' samples. This chain connects TRBV6-6 to TRBJ2-1, with D uncertain. The CDR3 here is CASSSLGSNEQFF. The CDR3 coding sequence is TGTGCCAGCAGTTCGCTGGGGTCCAATGAGCAGTTCTTC.